This entry lists 3 T cell receptor beta chains sequenced from one sample in a study of human T cells and chemical hapten exposure. TCRdb called the 5' RACE reads again in MiXCR, with one record for every CDR3 protein. The sample consists of roughly 120,000 distinct CDR3 sequences, approximately 19% of them appearing once. From whole blood left unfractionated, total RNA was extracted. The receptors come from a human donor in good health.

In this sample, this clonotype turned up a few times. V is TRBV29-1 and J is TRBJ1-2; D is unresolved. Trimming cost V 4 bases and J 6 bases, with 3 bases left between them. The CDR3 length is 9 residues. CDR1 is SQVTM, CDR2 ANQGSEA, per germline. CDR3 sequence: CSVVHGYTF. Written as DNA, the CDR3 is TGCAGCGTTGTGCATGGCTACACCTTC.

This clonotype turned up a few times. The CDR3 here is CSARESGYTEAFF. DNA of the CDR3: TGCAGTGCTAGAGAATCAGGGTACACTGAAGCTTTCTTT. J is TRBJ1-1 and V is TRBV20-1, with a weak D call TRBD1 (5 bases). CDR1 is DFQATT, CDR2 SNEGSKA, per germline (reference sequence). The CDR3 contains 13 residues. The V gene lost 0 bases and the J gene lost 3 bases, with 8 bases spanning the gap.

This clonotype appeared a few times. The chain has TRBV30 and TRBJ2-2, with no clear D. V was shortened by 0 bases and J by 3 bases, with 8 bases between the two germline ends. Germline assignment: CDR1 GTSNPN and CDR2 SVGIG (reference sequence). CDR3 length equals 14 residues. The CDR3 loop is CAWSVESYTGELFF. DNA for the CDR3: TGTGCCTGGAGTGTAGAGTCATACACCGGGGAGCTGTTTTTT.